This passage covers 16 T cell receptor beta chains from one sample sequenced in a study of response to subunit inactivated influenza vaccine. TCRdb reprocessed the RT-PCR reads via MiXCR and lists one record per CDR3 protein. Altogether around 710,000 distinct CDR3 sequences are present, approximately 15% being singletons, with the ten largest covering around 6.5%. Sequenced here: PBMCs from blood, sampled 14 to 15 days before vaccination. These receptors were collected from a man aged 45-60 years who received an inactivated influenza vaccine.

This rearrangement joins TRBV12-3 or TRBV12-4 to TRBJ1-2; D not resolved. V gave up 6 bases and J gave up 7 bases, with 9 bases separating them. The CDR3 loop spans 11 amino acids. CDR3 sequence reads: CASSAFPGYTF. CDR3 nucleotide sequence: TGTGCCAGCAGCGCCTTTCCTGGCTACACCTTC.

The sample holds a few counts of this clonotype. The chain is built from TRBV12-3 or TRBV12-4 and TRBJ2-4, with D maybe TRBD2 (5 bases). V lost 6 bases and J lost 7, with 16 bases in between. This CDR3 has 14 amino acids. The CDR3 DNA follows: TGTGCCAGCAGCAACGGACCTCAGCGGAACATTCAGTACTTC. Translation: CASSNGPQRNIQYF.

This clonotype appeared a few times. This chain connects TRBV24-1 to TRBJ2-5, with D perhaps matching TRBD2 (6 bases). The CDR3 runs 13 residues. V lost 5 bases, J lost 7 bases, and 13 bases lay in between. CDR1 is KGHDR, CDR2 SFDVKD, per germline. The CDR3 is CATSGGGAGTQYF. The DNA of the CDR3 is TGTGCCACCAGTGGGGGAGGCGCGGGGACCCAGTACTTC.

This clonotype has ten or more counts. The chain uses TRBV12-3 or TRBV12-4 and TRBJ2-3, with 7 positions matching TRBD2. The CDR3 is made up of 15 amino acids. V dropped 4 bases and J dropped 1; count of bases not matched to a gene: 5. In DNA, the CDR3 is TGTGCCAGCAGTTCCAGCGGGGTTCGCACAGATACGCAGTATTTT. Residues: CASSSSGVRTDTQYF.

V gene TRBV5-1 combines with J gene TRBJ2-7, with D perhaps matching TRBD1 or TRBD2 (5 bases each). Trimming left V 0 bases short and J 5 bases short, with 12 bases between. This CDR3 is 14 amino acids long. Germline V gene lookup returns CDR1 SGHRS and CDR2 YFSETQ. The DNA of the CDR3 is TGCGCCAGCAGCTTGGGAGGGGATTTACACGAGCAGTACTTC. Amino acids: CASSLGGDLHEQYF.

This clonotype was found a few times. V is TRBV29-1 and J is TRBJ2-1; 11 nucleotides agree with TRBD2. There are 16 residues in the CDR3. V was pared by 0 bases and J by 8 bases, with 9 bases of the junction left unmatched. Germline CDR1 and CDR2: SQVTM and ANQGSEA. This CDR3 is CSVEEGLAGGIYEQFF. CDR3 nucleotides: TGCAGCGTTGAAGAAGGGCTAGCGGGAGGAATATATGAGCAGTTCTTC.

This clonotype has a handful of counts. This chain connects TRBV5-5 to TRBJ2-3; TRBD2 might be the D (6 bases). CDR1 and CDR2 from the germline V gene are SGHKS and YYEKEE (reference sequence). V was trimmed by 4 bases and J by 4 bases, leaving 16 bases between them. The CDR3 loop spans 15 amino acids. DNA of the CDR3: TGTGCCAGCAGCCCCGGAGGGGTCTGGGCAGATACGCAGTATTTT. This gives the protein CASSPGGVWADTQYF.

The J gene is TRBJ1-4, the V gene TRBV2, with no clear D. The CDR3 runs to 14 residues. The germline V and J ends were trimmed by 8 bases and 3 bases, with 13 bases remaining between them. Germline V gene lookup returns CDR1 SNHLY and CDR2 FYNNEI. CDR3 nucleotides: TGTGCCAGCCGCACAAGGTTCGCTAATGAAAAACTGTTTTTT. Translated: CASRTRFANEKLFF.

V usage is TRBV7-9 and J usage is TRBJ2-2; 9 bases fit TRBD2. Trimming cost V 8 bases and J 5 bases; bases outside gene matches: 6. The CDR3 extends over 14 amino acids. Germline-derived CDR1 and CDR2 are SEHNR and FQNEAQ (reference sequence). The CDR3 region is CASDPGLATGELFF. The CDR3 DNA is TGTGCCAGCGACCCGGGACTAGCAACCGGGGAGCTGTTTTTT.

CDR3 nucleotide sequence: TGTGCCAGCAGCGTACACTCGAACACCGGGGAGCTGTTTTTT. It yields the protein CASSVHSNTGELFF. The gene calls are TRBV5-5 and TRBJ2-2, with unresolved D. Germline CDR1 SGHKS, CDR2 YYEKEE (reference sequence). The ends were cut back, 4 bases at V and 0 bases at J, with 7 bases in the middle. CDR3 length: 14 residues.

Only a few counts were recorded for this clonotype. V gene TRBV6-1 combines with J gene TRBJ2-7, with unresolved D. V lost 8 bases and J lost 0, with 14 bases in between. Per germline, CDR1 MNHNS and CDR2 SASEGT. The length of the CDR3 is 14 residues. CDR3 amino acids: CASGDPGHSYEQYF. In DNA, the CDR3 is TGTGCCAGCGGCGACCCAGGCCACTCCTACGAGCAGTACTTC.

This clonotype was counted at least ten times. The CDR3 nucleotides are TGTGCCAGCTCGAAAGCTACAGGGGCTGAAGCTTTCTTT. This encodes CASSKATGAEAFF. The rearrangement uses TRBV12-3 or TRBV12-4 and TRBJ1-1; 7 nucleotides align to TRBD1. The CDR3 contains 13 residues. With V trimmed by 8 bases and J by 6 bases, 9 bases remained unmatched.

The V and J genes are TRBV6-2 or TRBV6-3 and TRBJ2-4; 8 nucleotides match TRBD1. J gave up 6 bases and V 6 bases, and 7 bases lay outside the gene matches. This CDR3 has 14 amino acids. Germline CDR1 and CDR2: MNHEY and SVGEGT. CDR3 residues: CASRDPGGRNIQYF. The DNA for the CDR3 is TGTGCCAGCAGGGACCCAGGGGGCAGAAACATTCAGTACTTC.

This clonotype showed up just a few times. The chain joins TRBV20-1 to TRBJ1-2; D is ambiguous. Between the trimmed V and J ends, which lost 0 bases and 3 bases, there was a span of 14 bases. Germline V CDR1 and CDR2: DFQATT, SNEGSKA (reference sequence). This CDR3 has 15 residues. The CDR3 region has the DNA TGCAGTGCTAGAGATCGGACTTTACTTTACTATGGCTACACCTTC. This translates into CSARDRTLLYYGYTF.

This clonotype showed up just a few times. This chain uses TRBV7-6 with TRBJ2-1; 8 nucleotides match TRBD1. The trim removed 5 bases at V and 0 bases at J, leaving 6 bases unmatched. CDR1 is SGHVS and CDR2 is FNYEAQ in the germline V gene. The CDR3 sequence is 16 residues long. The CDR3 DNA sequence: TGTGCCAGCAGCACGGGACAGGCCTACTCCTACAATGAGCAGTTCTTC. Its protein product is CASSTGQAYSYNEQFF.

Details on this clonotype: The junction does not match germline at one end; this may be a read error. The rearrangement joins TRBV11-3 to TRBJ1-3; D not certain. The CDR3 consists of 13 residues. From germline, CDR1 is SGHNT and CDR2 YENEEA. CDR3 region: CASSDVSGNTMYF. As DNA, the CDR3 is TGTGCCAGCAGCGACGTCTCTGGAAACACCATGTATTTT.